Listed here is a single T cell receptor (beta chain). These data are taken from a study of blood T cell repertoires in COVID-19. Overall study: Acute-phase and convalescent COVID-19 samples originated in the United States, Italy and Spain. T cells, B-cell-depleted T cells, or PBMCs supplied cDNA or gDNA.

Germline CDR1 is MNHNY and CDR2 is SVGAGI (reference sequence). The CDR3 has 16 residues. J gave up 4 bases and V 0 bases, and 7 bases lay outside the gene matches. As processed by the authors: Estimated nucleated cell counts came from reference gene primer amplification. Clones were read by immunoSEQ multiplex PCR, and TCRdb kept only the in-frame ones, dropping some. The V and J calls and clone size come from that table; D and trimming were worked out from the DNA. The sample includes around 140,000 clones, around nine tenths of them seen just once. The source material was peripheral blood. The rearrangement joins TRBV6-6 to TRBJ2-3, with 7 bases fitting TRBD1. The clonotype comes from a middle-aged man with active or convalescent COVID-19. The CDR3 region is CASSYSTQGVPDTQYF. CDR3 DNA: TGTGCCAGCAGTTACTCCACCCAGGGGGTTCCAGATACGCAGTATTTT.